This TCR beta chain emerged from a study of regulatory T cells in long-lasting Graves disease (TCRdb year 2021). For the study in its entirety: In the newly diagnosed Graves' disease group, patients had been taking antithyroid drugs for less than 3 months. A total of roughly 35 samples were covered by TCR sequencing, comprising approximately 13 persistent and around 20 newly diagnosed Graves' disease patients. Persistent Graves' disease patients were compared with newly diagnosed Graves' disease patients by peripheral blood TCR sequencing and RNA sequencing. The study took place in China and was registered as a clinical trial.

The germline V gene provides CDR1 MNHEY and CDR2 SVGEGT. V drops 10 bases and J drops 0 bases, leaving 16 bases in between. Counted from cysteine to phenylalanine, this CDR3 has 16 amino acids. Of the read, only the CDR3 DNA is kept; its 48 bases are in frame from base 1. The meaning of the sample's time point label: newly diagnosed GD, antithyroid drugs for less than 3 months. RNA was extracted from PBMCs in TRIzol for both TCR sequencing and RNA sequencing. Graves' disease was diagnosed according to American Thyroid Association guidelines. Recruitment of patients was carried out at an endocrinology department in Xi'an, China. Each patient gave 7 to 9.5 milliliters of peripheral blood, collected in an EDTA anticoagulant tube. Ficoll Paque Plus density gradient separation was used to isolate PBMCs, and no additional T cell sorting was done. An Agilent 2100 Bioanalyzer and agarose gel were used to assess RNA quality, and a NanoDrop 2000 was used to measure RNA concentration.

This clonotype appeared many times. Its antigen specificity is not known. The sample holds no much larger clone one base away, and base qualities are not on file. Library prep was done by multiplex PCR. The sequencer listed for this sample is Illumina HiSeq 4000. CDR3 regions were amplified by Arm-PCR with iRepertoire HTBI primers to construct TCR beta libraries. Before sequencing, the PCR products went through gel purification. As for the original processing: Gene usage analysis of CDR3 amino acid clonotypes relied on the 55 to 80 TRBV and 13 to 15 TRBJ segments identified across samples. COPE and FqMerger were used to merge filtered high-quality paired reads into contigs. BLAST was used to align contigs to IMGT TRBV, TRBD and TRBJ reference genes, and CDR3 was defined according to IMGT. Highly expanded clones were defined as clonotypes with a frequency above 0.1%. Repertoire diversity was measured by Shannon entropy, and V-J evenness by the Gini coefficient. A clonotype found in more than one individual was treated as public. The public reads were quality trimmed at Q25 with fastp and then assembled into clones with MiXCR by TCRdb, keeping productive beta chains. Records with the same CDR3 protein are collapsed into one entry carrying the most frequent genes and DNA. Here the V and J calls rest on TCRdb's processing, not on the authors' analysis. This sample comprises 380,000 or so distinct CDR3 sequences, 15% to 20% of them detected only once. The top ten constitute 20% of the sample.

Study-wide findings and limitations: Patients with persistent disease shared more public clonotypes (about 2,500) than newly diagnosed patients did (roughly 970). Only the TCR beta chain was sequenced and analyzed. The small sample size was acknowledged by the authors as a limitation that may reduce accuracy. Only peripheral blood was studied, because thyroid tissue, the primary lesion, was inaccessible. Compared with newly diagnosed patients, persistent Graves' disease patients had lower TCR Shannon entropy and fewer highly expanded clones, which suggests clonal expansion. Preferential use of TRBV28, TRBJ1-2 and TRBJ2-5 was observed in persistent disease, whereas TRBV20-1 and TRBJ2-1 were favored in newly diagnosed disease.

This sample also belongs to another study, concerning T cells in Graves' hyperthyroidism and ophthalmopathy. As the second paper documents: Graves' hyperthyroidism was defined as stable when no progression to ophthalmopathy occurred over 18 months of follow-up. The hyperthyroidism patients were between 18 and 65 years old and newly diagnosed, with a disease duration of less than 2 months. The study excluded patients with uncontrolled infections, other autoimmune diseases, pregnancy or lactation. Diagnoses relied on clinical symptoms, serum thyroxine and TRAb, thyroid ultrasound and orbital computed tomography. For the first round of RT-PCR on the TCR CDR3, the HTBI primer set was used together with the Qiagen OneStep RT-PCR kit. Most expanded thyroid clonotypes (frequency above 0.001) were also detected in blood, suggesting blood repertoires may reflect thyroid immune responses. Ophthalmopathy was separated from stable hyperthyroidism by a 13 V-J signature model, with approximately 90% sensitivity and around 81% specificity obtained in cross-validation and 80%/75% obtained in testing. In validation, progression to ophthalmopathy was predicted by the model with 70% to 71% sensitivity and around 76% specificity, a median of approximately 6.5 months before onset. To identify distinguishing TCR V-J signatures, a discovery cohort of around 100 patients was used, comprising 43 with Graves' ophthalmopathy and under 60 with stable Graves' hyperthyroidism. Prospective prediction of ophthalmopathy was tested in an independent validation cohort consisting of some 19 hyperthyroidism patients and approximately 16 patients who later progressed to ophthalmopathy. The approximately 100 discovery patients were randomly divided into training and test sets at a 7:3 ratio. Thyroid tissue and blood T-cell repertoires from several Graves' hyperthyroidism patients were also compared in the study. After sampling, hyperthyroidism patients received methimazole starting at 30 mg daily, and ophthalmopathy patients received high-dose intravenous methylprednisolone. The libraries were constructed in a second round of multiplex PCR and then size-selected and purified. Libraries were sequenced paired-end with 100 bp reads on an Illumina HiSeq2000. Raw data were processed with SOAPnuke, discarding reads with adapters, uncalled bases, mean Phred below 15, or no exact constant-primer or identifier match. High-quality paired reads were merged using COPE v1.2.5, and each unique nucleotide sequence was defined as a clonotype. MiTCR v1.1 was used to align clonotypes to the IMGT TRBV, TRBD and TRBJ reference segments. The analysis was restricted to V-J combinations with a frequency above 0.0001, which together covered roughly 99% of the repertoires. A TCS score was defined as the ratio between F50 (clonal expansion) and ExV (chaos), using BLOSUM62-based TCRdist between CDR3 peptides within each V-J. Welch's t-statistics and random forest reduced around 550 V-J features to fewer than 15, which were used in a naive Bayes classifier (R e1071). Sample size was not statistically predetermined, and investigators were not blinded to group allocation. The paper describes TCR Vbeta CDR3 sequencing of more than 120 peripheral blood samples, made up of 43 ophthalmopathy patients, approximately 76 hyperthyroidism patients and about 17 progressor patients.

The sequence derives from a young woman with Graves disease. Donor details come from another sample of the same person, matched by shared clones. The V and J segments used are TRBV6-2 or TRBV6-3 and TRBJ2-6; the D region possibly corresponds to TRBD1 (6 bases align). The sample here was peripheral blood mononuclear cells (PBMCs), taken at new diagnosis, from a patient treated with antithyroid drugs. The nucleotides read TGTGCCATCCAGGGGCGGGCCAGCTCTGGGGCCAACGTCCTGACTTTC. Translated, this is CAIQGRASSGANVLTF.